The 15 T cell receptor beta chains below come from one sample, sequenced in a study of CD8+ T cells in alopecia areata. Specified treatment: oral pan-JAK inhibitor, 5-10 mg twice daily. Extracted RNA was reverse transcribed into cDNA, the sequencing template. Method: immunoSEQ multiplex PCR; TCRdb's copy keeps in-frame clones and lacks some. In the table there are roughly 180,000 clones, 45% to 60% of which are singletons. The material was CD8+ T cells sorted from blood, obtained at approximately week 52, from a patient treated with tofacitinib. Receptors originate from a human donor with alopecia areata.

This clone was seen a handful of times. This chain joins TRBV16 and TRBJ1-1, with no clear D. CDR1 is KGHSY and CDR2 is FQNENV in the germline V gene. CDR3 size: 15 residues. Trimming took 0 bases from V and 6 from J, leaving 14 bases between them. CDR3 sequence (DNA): TGTGCCAGCAGCCAATCTCCAGAGGGTGTCCCTGAAGCTTTCTTT. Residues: CASSQSPEGVPEAFF.

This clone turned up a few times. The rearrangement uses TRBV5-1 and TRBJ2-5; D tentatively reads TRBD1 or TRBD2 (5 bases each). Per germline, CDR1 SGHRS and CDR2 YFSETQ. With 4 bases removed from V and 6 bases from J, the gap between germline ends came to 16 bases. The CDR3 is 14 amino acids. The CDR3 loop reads CASSPGAARQTQYF. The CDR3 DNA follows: TGCGCCAGCAGCCCCGGGGCCGCCAGGCAGACCCAGTACTTC.

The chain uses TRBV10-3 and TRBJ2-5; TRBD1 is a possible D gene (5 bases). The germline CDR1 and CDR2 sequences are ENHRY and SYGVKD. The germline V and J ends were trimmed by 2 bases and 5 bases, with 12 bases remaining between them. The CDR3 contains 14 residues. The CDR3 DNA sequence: TGTGCCATCAGTGAGGGGGCCATCCGGGAGACCCAGTACTTC. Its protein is CAISEGAIRETQYF.

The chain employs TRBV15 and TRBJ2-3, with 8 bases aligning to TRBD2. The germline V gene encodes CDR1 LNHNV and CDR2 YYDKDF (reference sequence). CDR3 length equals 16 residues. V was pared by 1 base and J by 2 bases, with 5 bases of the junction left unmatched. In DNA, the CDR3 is TGTGCCACCAGCAGAGGCGGGGGGACACTCACAGATACGCAGTATTTT. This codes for CATSRGGGTLTDTQYF.

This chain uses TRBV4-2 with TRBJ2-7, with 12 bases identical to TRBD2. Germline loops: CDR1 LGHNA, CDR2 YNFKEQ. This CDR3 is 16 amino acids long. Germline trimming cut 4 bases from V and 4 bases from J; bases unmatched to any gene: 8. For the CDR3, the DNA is TGTGCCAGCAGCCTGCCGACTAGCGGGGGAACTTACGAGCAGTACTTC. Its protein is CASSLPTSGGTYEQYF.

The CDR3 DNA reads TGTGCCAGCAGCCAAGTGGGTCCCCCTGAAGCTTTCTTT. Protein sequence: CASSQVGPPEAFF. The chain couples TRBV14 to TRBJ1-1; the D is unclear. With 1 base removed from V and 6 bases from J, the gap between germline ends came to 9 bases. CDR3 size: 13 residues. CDR1 and CDR2 (germline): SGHDN, FVKESK.

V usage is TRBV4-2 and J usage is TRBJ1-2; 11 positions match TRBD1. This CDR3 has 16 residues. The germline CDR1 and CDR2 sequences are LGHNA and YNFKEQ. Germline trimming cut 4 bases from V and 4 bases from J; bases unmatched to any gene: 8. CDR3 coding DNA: TGTGCCAGCAGCCCGGGACAGGGGGAAGTCAGCTATGGCTACACCTTC. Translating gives CASSPGQGEVSYGYTF.

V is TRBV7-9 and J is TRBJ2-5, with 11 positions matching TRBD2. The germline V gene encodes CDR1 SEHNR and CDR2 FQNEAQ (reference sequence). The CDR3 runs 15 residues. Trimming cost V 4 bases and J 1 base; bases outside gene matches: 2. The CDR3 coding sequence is TGTGCCAGCAGCTCGGGGACTAGCGGCCAAGAGACCCAGTACTTC. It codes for CASSSGTSGQETQYF. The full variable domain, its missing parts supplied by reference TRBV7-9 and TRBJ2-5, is DTGVSQNPRHKITKRGQNVTFRCDPISEHNRLYWYRQTLGQGPEFLTYFQNEAQLEKSRLLSDRFSAERPKGSFSTLEIQRTEQGDSAMYLCASSSGTSGQETQYFGPGTRLLVL.

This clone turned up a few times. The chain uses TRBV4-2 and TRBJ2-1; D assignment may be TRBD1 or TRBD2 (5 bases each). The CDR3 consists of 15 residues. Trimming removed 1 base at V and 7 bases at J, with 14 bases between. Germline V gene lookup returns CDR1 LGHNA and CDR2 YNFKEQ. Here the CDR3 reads CASSQVVGVVNEQFF. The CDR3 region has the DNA TGTGCCAGCAGCCAAGTTGTGGGGGTGGTGAATGAGCAGTTCTTC.

CDR3 loop: CAWSVGTGRSPLHF. Written as DNA, the CDR3 is TGTGCCTGGAGTGTCGGGACAGGGCGTTCACCCCTCCACTTT. This rearrangement joins TRBV30 to TRBJ1-6; 9 bases match TRBD1. Germline trimming cut 0 bases from V and 9 bases from J; bases unmatched to any gene: 3. There are 14 residues in the CDR3. From germline, CDR1 is GTSNPN and CDR2 SVGIG (reference sequence).

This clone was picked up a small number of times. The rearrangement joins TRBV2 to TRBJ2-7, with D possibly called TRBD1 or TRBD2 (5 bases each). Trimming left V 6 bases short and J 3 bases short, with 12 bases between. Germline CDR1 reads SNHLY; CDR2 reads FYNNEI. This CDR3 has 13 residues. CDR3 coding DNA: TGTGCCAGCAGCGGGACCTTCGACTACGAGCAGTACTTC. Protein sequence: CASSGTFDYEQYF. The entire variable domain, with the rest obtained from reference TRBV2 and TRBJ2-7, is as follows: EPEVTQTPSHQVTQMGQEVILRCVPISNHLYFYWYRQILGQKVEFLVSFYNNEISEKSEIFDDQFSVERPDGSNFTLKIRSTKLEDSAMYFCASSGTFDYEQYFGPGTRLTVT.

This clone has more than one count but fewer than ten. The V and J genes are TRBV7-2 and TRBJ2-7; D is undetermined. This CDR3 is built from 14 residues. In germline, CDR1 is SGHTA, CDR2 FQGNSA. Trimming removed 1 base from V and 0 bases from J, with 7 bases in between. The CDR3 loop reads CASSLVVSSYEQYF. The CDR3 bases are TGTGCCAGCAGCTTAGTGGTCAGCTCCTACGAGCAGTACTTC. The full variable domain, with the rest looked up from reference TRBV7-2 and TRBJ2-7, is GAGVSQSPSNKVTEKGKDVELRCDPISGHTALYWYRQSLGQGLEFLIYFQGNSAPDKSGLPSDRFSAERTGGSVSTLTIQRTQQEDSAVYLCASSLVVSSYEQYFGPGTRLTVT.

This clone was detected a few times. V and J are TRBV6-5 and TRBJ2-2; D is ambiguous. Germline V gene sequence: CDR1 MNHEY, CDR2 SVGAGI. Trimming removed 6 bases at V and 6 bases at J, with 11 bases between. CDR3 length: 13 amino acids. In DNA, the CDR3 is TGTGCCAGCAGAAAACACCCGGCCGGGGAGCTGTTTTTT. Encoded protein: CASRKHPAGELFF.

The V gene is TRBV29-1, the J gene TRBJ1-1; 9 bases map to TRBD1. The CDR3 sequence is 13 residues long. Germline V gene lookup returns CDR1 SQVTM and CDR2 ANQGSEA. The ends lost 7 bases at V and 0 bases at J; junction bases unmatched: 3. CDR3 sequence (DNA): TGCAGCGCTGGGACAGGGTTGAACACTGAAGCTTTCTTT. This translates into CSAGTGLNTEAFF.

The CDR3 sequence: CSVGILNYGYTF. CDR3 sequence (DNA): TGCAGCGTCGGTATATTGAACTATGGCTACACCTTC. The chain combines TRBV29-1 with TRBJ1-2, with D unclear. This CDR3 is 12 amino acids long. Germline values: CDR1 SQVTM, CDR2 ANQGSEA. Trimming removed 6 bases from V and 2 bases from J, with 10 bases in between.